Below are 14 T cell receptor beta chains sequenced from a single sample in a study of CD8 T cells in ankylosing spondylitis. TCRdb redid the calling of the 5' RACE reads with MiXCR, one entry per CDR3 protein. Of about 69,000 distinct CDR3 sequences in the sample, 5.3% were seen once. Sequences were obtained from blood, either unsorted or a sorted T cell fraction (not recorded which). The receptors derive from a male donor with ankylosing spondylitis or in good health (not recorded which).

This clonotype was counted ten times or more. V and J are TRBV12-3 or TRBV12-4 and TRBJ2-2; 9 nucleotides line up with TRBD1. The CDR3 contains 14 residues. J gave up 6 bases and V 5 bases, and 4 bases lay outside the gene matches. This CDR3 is CASSGTGPPGELFF. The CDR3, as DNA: TGTGCCAGCAGTGGGACAGGGCCTCCCGGGGAGCTGTTTTTT.

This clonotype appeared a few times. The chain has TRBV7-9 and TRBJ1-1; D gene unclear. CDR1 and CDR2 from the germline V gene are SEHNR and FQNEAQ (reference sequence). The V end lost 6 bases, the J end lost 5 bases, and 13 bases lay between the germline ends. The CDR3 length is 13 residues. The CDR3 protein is CASRAEMGTEAFF. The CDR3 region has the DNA TGTGCCAGCAGGGCGGAGATGGGAACTGAAGCTTTCTTT.

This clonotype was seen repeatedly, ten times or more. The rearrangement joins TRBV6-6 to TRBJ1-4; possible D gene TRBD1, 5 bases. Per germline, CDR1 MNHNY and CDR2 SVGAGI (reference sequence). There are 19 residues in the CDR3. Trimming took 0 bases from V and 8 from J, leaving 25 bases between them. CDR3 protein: CASSYSPPSLQVLEEKLFF. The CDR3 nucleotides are TGTGCCAGCAGTTACTCCCCCCCGTCCTTACAGGTTCTAGAGGAAAAACTGTTTTTT.

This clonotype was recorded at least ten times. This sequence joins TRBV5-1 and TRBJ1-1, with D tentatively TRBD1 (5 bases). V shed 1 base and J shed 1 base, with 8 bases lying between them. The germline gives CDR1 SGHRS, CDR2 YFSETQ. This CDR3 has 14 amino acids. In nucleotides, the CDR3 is TGCGCCAGCAGCTTGTGGCAGGGGAACACTGAAGCTTTCTTT. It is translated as CASSLWQGNTEAFF. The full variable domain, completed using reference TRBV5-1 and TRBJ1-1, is KAGVTQTPRYLIKTRGQQVTLSCSPISGHRSVSWYQQTPGQGLQFLFEYFSETQRNKGNFPGRFSGRQFSNSRSEMNVSTLELGDSALYLCASSLWQGNTEAFFGQGTRLTVV.

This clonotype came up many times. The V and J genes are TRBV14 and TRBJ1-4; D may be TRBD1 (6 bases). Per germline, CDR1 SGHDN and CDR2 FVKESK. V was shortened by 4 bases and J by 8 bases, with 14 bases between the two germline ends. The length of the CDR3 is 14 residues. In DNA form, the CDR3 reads TGTGCCAGCAGCCCCCTAGGGGGGGAAGAAAAACTGTTTTTT. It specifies CASSPLGGEEKLFF.

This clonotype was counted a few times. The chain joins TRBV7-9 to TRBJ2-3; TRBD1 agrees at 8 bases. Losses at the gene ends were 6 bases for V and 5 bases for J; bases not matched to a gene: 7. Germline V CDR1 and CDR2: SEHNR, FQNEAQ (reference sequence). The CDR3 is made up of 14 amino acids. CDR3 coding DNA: TGTGCCAGCAGTCGAGGACAGGGTCTAGATACGCAGTATTTT. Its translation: CASSRGQGLDTQYF.

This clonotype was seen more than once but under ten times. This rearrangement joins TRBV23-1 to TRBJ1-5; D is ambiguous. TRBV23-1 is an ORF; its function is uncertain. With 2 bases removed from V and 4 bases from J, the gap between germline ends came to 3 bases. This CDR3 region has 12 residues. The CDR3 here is CASSQPNQPQHF. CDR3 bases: TGCGCCAGCAGTCAACCTAATCAGCCCCAGCATTTT.

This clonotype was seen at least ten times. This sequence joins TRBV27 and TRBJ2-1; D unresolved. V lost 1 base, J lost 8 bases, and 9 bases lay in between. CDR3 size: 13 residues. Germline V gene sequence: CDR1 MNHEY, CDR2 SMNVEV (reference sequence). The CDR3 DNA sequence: TGTGCCAGCAGTTTATGGCAGTTCGATGAGCAGTTCTTC. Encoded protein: CASSLWQFDEQFF.

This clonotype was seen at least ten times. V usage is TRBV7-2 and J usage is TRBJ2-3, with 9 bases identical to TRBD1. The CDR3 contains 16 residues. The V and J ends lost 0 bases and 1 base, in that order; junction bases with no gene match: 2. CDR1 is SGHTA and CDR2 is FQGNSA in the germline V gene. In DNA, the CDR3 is TGTGCCAGCAGCTTAGCCGGGACAGGGCGCACAGATACGCAGTATTTT. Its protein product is CASSLAGTGRTDTQYF.

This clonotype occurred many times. CDR3 nucleotide sequence: TGCGCCAGCAGCCCCACTGGGAGGCGCGGCTACACCTTC. Translated, it gives CASSPTGRRGYTF. V and J are TRBV4-3 and TRBJ1-2; D remains unclear. Germline lookup yields CDR1 LGHNA and CDR2 YSLEER. The V gene lost 4 bases and the J gene lost 8 bases, with 14 bases spanning the gap. The CDR3 loop spans 13 amino acids.

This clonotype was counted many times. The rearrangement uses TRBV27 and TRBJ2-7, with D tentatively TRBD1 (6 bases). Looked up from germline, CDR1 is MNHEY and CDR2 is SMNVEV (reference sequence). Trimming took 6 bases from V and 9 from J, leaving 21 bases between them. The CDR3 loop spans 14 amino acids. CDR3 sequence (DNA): TGTGCCAGCAGGCCAACCGACAGGCTTGGAGGGCAGTACTTC. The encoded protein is CASRPTDRLGGQYF.

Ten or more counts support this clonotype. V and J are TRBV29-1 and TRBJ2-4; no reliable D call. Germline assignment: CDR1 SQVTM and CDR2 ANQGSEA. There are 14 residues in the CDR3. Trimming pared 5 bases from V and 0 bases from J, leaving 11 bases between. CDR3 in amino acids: CSVPGPVAKNIQYF. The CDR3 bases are TGCAGCGTTCCCGGACCGGTAGCCAAAAACATTCAGTACTTC.

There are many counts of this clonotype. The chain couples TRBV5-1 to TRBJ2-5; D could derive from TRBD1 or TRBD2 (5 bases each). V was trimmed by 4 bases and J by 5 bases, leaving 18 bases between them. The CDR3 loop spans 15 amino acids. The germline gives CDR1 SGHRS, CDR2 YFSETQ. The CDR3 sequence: CASSLTTGTGETQYF. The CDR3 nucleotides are TGCGCCAGCAGCCTCACTACTGGGACGGGGGAGACCCAGTACTTC.

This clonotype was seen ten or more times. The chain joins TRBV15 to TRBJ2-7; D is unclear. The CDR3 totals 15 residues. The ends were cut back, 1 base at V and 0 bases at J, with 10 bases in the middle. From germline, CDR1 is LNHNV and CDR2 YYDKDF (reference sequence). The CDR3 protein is CATSRGGLSSYEQYF. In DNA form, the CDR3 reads TGTGCCACCAGCAGAGGTGGTTTAAGCTCCTACGAGCAGTACTTC. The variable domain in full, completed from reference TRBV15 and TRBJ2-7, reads DAMVIQNPRYQVTQFGKPVTLSCSQTLNHNVMYWYQQKSSQAPKLLFHYYDKDFNNEADTPDNFQSRRPNTSFCFLDIRSPGLGDTAMYLCATSRGGLSSYEQYFGPGTRLTVT.